Sequencing of this TCR beta chain was carried out in a study of vaccination effects on CD4 cells after COVID-19. As regards this clone: What it recognizes is unknown.

TCRdb's copy holds only in-frame clones and misses some; the assay was immunoSEQ multiplex PCR. The profile covers about 66,000 clones, with over 75% appearing a single time and 2% to 3% taken by the ten largest. V lost 6 bases and J lost 8, with 13 bases in between. The CDR3 length is 12 residues. Germline CDR1 reads MDHEN; CDR2 reads SYDVKM. Culture proceeded for nine to eleven days, and CD4+ T cells were then isolated. The vaccine given was either BNT162b2 or mRNA-1273, in two doses. The clonotype comes from a human donor who received a COVID-19 vaccine. V is TRBV28 and J is TRBJ1-2; D perhaps matches TRBD1 (5 bases). The specimen comprised CD4+ T cells from PBMCs cultured without peptide, sampled after COVID-19 vaccination. The CDR3 nucleotides are TGTGCCAGCAGAGGGAAAGGGGTAGGCTACACCTTC. This encodes CASRGKGVGYTF.